Listed here are 4 T cell receptor beta chains from one sample, sequenced in a study of blood T cell repertoires in COVID-19 (dated by TCRdb to about 2020). Libraries came from the immunoSEQ multiplex PCR assay. TCRdb retrieved this table from immuneACCESS and kept in-frame rearrangements only. Not all clones are present; in checked studies, unresolved V genes account for under half, and no reason is known for the remainder. The sample data list approximately 350,000 clones, and 80% to 90% of these were observed just once. The ten largest clones take up 1% to 1.5% of the sample. Material for sequencing was peripheral blood. All receptors come from a man aged 35-49 years with acute or convalescent COVID-19.

This chain connects TRBV7-9 to TRBJ2-1; a possible D gene is TRBD1 (5 bases). The CDR3 consists of 12 residues. Per germline, CDR1 SEHNR and CDR2 FQNEAQ (reference sequence). The V and J ends lost 4 bases and 8 bases respectively, with 9 bases between them. The CDR3: CASSWRQYEQFF. The CDR3 DNA reads TGTGCCAGCAGCTGGAGACAGTATGAGCAGTTCTTC. Supplemented by reference TRBV7-9 and TRBJ2-1, the full variable domain reads DTGVSQNPRHKITKRGQNVTFRCDPISEHNRLYWYRQTLGQGPEFLTYFQNEAQLEKSRLLSDRFSAERPKGSFSTLEIQRTEQGDSAMYLCASSWRQYEQFFGPGTRLTVL.

The chain employs TRBV5-5 and TRBJ2-5; TRBD2 matches 8 bases. Germline V gene lookup returns CDR1 SGHKS and CDR2 YYEKEE (reference sequence). The CDR3 is 16 amino acids. V dropped 4 bases and J dropped 5; count of bases not matched to a gene: 13. The CDR3 sequence: CASSRGGLAMRETQYF. CDR3 nucleotides: TGTGCCAGCAGCCGCGGGGGGCTAGCAATGAGGGAGACCCAGTACTTC.

The rearrangement uses TRBV27 and TRBJ2-1; 9 nucleotides match TRBD1. Trimming cost V 4 bases and J 13 bases; bases outside gene matches: 17. The CDR3 contains 16 residues. The V gene's germline CDR1 is MNHEY and CDR2 SMNVEV (reference sequence). The CDR3 spells CASSSGRDRDLARQFF. The DNA of the CDR3 is TGTGCCAGCAGTTCTGGCCGGGACAGGGACCTTGCCCGTCAGTTCTTC.

The gene calls are TRBV24-1 and TRBJ2-7; D is uncertain. The germline V gene encodes CDR1 KGHDR and CDR2 SFDVKD. Trimming left V 2 bases short and J 8 bases short, with 15 bases between. This CDR3 region has 14 residues. DNA of the CDR3: TGTGCCACCAGTGATTCGGTTGAGTTCCGAAAGCAGTACTTC. It yields the protein CATSDSVEFRKQYF.